This T cell receptor beta chain was recorded in a study of human T cells and chemical hapten exposure. Original methodology: Between 23,224 and 690,600 TCRs appeared in each sample, and the median stood at around 92,000. MiXCR was run by TCRdb on the RACE reads, yielding one entry per CDR3 protein. The V and J calls, along with clone size, are taken from TCRdb and not from the paper's own processing. The sample lists 300,000 to 450,000 distinct CDR3 sequences, roughly 5% occurring once. This clonotype turned up a few times. Germline-derived CDR1 and CDR2 are SGHNT and YYREEE (reference sequence). The CDR3 has 13 amino acids. Trimming took 4 bases from V and 2 from J; bases not matched to a gene: 2. The time point denotes: patch test 1, 2 weeks after DPC sensitization. Treatment specified: therapeutic diphenylcyclopropenone sensitization with weekly scalp DPC.

The origin of this receptor is a woman aged 45-60 years with alopecia areata. Some clones in this sample may be carry-over from other donors' samples. The source material was whole blood, sampled in connection with sensitization to the hapten diphenylcyclopropenone (DPC). The V gene is TRBV5-4, the J gene TRBJ1-2; TRBD1 matches at 7 bases. CDR3 sequence reads: CASSGGGNYGYTF. In nucleotides, the CDR3 is TGTGCCAGCAGCGGAGGGGGCAACTATGGCTACACCTTC.